These 32 T cell receptor beta chains originate from one sample sequenced in a study of blood T cell repertoires in COVID-19. The assay was immunoSEQ multiplex PCR, and TCRdb's table has in-frame clones only and misses some. The table has about 240,000 clones, approximately 80% seen once. Specimen: peripheral blood. The source is a man aged 25 to 40 who had recovered from COVID-19.

The CDR3 DNA sequence: TGTGCCAGCAGCCATCGCGGGAACACTGAAGCTTTCTTT. The encoded protein is CASSHRGNTEAFF. The J gene is TRBJ1-1, the V gene TRBV3-1 (or the pseudogene TRBV3-2); D not certain. CDR1 and CDR2 (germline): LGHDT, YNNKEL (reference sequence). Trimming shortened V by 3 bases and J by 1 base, and 6 bases separated the two germline ends. The CDR3 is made up of 13 amino acids.

On this clone: The sample contains more than one DNA sequence encoding this CDR3. V gene TRBV9 combines with J gene TRBJ1-3; possible D gene TRBD1, 6 bases. Looked up from germline, CDR1 is SGDLS and CDR2 is YYNGEE. CDR3 length equals 14 residues. V shed 4 bases and J shed 2 bases, with 10 bases lying between them. CDR3 DNA: TGTGCCAGCAGCCCTACAGGGACTGGAAACACCATATATTTT. Translating it yields CASSPTGTGNTIYF.

The chain recombines TRBV6-1 with TRBJ1-2; the match to TRBD1 covers 9 bases. The trim removed 3 bases at V and 5 bases at J, leaving 10 bases unmatched. Germline V gene sequence: CDR1 MNHNS, CDR2 SASEGT. The CDR3 spans 16 residues. CDR3 bases: TGTGCCAGCAGTGACGGGACAGGGACTACTTTTTATGGCTACACCTTC. It translates to CASSDGTGTTFYGYTF.

V gene TRBV21-1 combines with J gene TRBJ2-1; TRBD1, the table's D call, lacks a check against the DNA. TRBV21-1 is a listed pseudogene. The CDR3 has 16 amino acids. CDR3 bases: TGTGCCAGCAGTATTCGGAACGGACAGGGTCCCAATGAGCAGTTCTTC. Encoded protein: CASSIRNGQGPNEQFF.

The gene calls are TRBV5-1 and TRBJ1-1, with 7 bases lining up with TRBD1. With 4 bases clipped from V and 4 bases from J, the junction kept 7 bases outside the gene matches. The germline gives CDR1 SGHRS, CDR2 YFSETQ. The CDR3 runs to 14 residues. The DNA of the CDR3 is TGCGCCAGCAGCCCCGGACAGGAGGCCACTGAAGCTTTCTTT. It codes for CASSPGQEATEAFF. The full variable domain, with the rest looked up from reference TRBV5-1 and TRBJ1-1, is KAGVTQTPRYLIKTRGQQVTLSCSPISGHRSVSWYQQTPGQGLQFLFEYFSETQRNKGNFPGRFSGRQFSNSRSEMNVSTLELGDSALYLCASSPGQEATEAFFGQGTRLTVV.

CDR3 DNA: TGTGCCAGTAGTATAGCGGGACTAGCGGGAGAGCAAGAGACCCAGTACTTC. Protein product: CASSIAGLAGEQETQYF. This chain joins TRBV19 and TRBJ2-5, with 14 bases that match TRBD2. The CDR3 spans 17 residues. Trimming took 1 base from V and 2 from J; bases not matched to a gene: 3. Germline V gene lookup returns CDR1 LNHDA and CDR2 SQIVND (reference sequence).

This clone was seen just once. The CDR3 DNA reads as TGTGCCGTCAATCCTAGCGGGCCTGACAATGAGCAGTTCTTC. Translating gives CAVNPSGPDNEQFF. The rearrangement links TRBV10-3 to TRBJ2-1; 8 nucleotides line up with TRBD2. The CDR3 has 14 amino acids. The germline V gene encodes CDR1 ENHRY and CDR2 SYGVKD. Trimming at V came to 11 bases and at J to 5 bases, leaving 11 bases not matched to a gene.

This clone was seen once. This sequence joins TRBV7-2 and TRBJ1-1; D may be TRBD1 (6 bases). The V end lost 4 bases, the J end lost 3 bases, and 15 bases lay between the germline ends. Per germline, CDR1 SGHTA and CDR2 FQGNSA. CDR3 size: 15 residues. The CDR3 sequence is CASSWQGSFDTEAFF. The CDR3 DNA reads TGTGCCAGCAGCTGGCAGGGGAGTTTTGACACTGAAGCTTTCTTT.

This chain uses TRBV7-6 with TRBJ2-1; the match to TRBD2 covers 14 bases. Trimming removed 4 bases from V and 9 bases from J; junction bases left unmatched: 8. The CDR3 is 16 amino acids. In germline, CDR1 is SGHVS, CDR2 FNYEAQ. The CDR3 here is CASSSRLAGGRGEQFF. CDR3 DNA: TGTGCCAGCAGCTCCAGACTAGCGGGGGGGCGAGGTGAGCAGTTCTTC.

In this sample, this clone turned up many times. The chain has TRBV19 and TRBJ1-5, with 7 bases that match TRBD1. V was clipped by 7 bases and J by 7 bases; unmatched bases: 7. CDR3 length: 13 amino acids. Germline loops: CDR1 LNHDA, CDR2 SQIVND (reference sequence). The CDR3 DNA reads as TGTGCCAGTATGACAGGGAACTTCCAGCCCCAGCATTTT. This translates into CASMTGNFQPQHF.

The chain combines TRBV7-7 with TRBJ2-3, with 9 bases identical to TRBD1. V lost 5 bases, J lost 5 bases, and 2 bases stayed unmatched. This CDR3 is built from 13 residues. Germline CDR1 is SSHAT and CDR2 is FNYEAQ (reference sequence). In DNA, the CDR3 is TGTGCCAGCAGCGTGGGACAGGGAGATACGCAGTATTTT. Its protein product is CASSVGQGDTQYF.

V and J are TRBV6-1 and TRBJ1-6, with D hard to call. Germline-derived CDR1 and CDR2 are MNHNS and SASEGT. V was pared by 2 bases and J by 10 bases, with 12 bases between. The CDR3 extends over 14 amino acids. The CDR3 sequence is CASSERGFQSPLHF. DNA of the CDR3: TGTGCCAGCAGTGAAAGAGGGTTTCAATCACCCCTCCACTTT.

The V and J genes are TRBV3-1 (or the pseudogene TRBV3-2) and TRBJ1-2; D possibly corresponds to TRBD1 (6 bases). CDR1 is LGHDT and CDR2 is YNNKEL in the germline V gene (reference sequence). The CDR3 runs 16 residues. Deletions cut 4 bases from V and 3 bases from J, with 18 bases between. The DNA of the CDR3 is TGTGCCAGCAGCCTCGAACGAGGGGGGGAGTACTATGGCTACACCTTC. It codes for CASSLERGGEYYGYTF.

The rearrangement links TRBV12-3 or TRBV12-4 to TRBJ1-1, with D hard to call. V was trimmed by 4 bases and J by 8 bases, leaving 8 bases between them. The CDR3 spans 11 residues. CDR3 amino acids: CASSSEPEAFF. In DNA form, the CDR3 reads TGTGCCAGCAGTTCCGAGCCAGAAGCTTTCTTT.

This chain links TRBV3-1 (or the pseudogene TRBV3-2) with TRBJ1-4, with D tentatively TRBD1 (5 bases). The length of the CDR3 is 15 residues. V lost 1 base and J 7 bases, leaving 13 bases between the germline ends. CDR1 LGHDT and CDR2 YNNKEL come from the germline V gene (reference sequence). The CDR3 coding sequence is TGTGCCAGCAGCCAAGTATCCTTGGGGGGTGAAAAACTGTTTTTT. Translated, it gives CASSQVSLGGEKLFF.

The chain recombines TRBV19 with TRBJ2-3, with D perhaps TRBD2 (5 bases). Germline V gene data show CDR1 as LNHDA and CDR2 as SQIVND (reference sequence). V lost 8 bases to trimming and J lost 2 bases, with 17 bases between them. This CDR3 is 15 amino acids long. CDR3 nucleotide sequence: TGTGCCAGTTCCCGATCTAGCCGAGCCACAGATACGCAGTATTTT. It encodes CASSRSSRATDTQYF.

Written as DNA, the CDR3 is TGTGCCAGCAGCCAATTAGAGGGAATCGAAGCTTTCTTT. This gives the protein CASSQLEGIEAFF. J is TRBJ1-1 and V is TRBV14; no reliable D call. Germline CDR1 and CDR2: SGHDN and FVKESK. Trimming removed 2 bases at V and 8 bases at J, with 12 bases between. The CDR3 is 13 residues long.

The CDR3 sequence: CASSSRTGYNEQFF. DNA for the CDR3: TGTGCCAGCAGCTCTCGGACAGGCTACAATGAGCAGTTCTTC. The V and J genes are TRBV7-2 and TRBJ2-1; 7 bases align to TRBD1. This CDR3 has 14 amino acids. Trimming at V came to 4 bases and at J to 3 bases, leaving 3 bases not matched to a gene. Germline lookup yields CDR1 SGHTA and CDR2 FQGNSA.

The V call is TRBV4-1, the J call TRBJ1-2, with 7 bases lining up with TRBD1. CDR1 and CDR2 from the germline V gene are MGHRA and YSYEKL. The CDR3 runs 15 residues. V gave up 1 base and J gave up 0 bases; unmatched junction bases: 2. The CDR3 DNA follows: TGCGCCAGCAGCCAAGTGACAGGGTCTAACTATGGCTACACCTTC. Translating gives CASSQVTGSNYGYTF.

The chain couples TRBV5-1 to TRBJ2-7, with 9 positions matching TRBD1. Per germline, CDR1 SGHRS and CDR2 YFSETQ. The CDR3 is made up of 14 amino acids. V lost 6 bases and J lost 2; bases outside the gene matches: 6. CDR3 nucleotide sequence: TGCGCCAGCAATTCCGGGACAGGGACCTACGAGCAGTACTTC. It yields the protein CASNSGTGTYEQYF. Complete variable domain (other parts from reference TRBV5-1 and TRBJ2-7): KAGVTQTPRYLIKTRGQQVTLSCSPISGHRSVSWYQQTPGQGLQFLFEYFSETQRNKGNFPGRFSGRQFSNSRSEMNVSTLELGDSALYLCASNSGTGTYEQYFGPGTRLTVT.

This chain connects TRBV28 to TRBJ1-1; TRBD1 matches at 12 bases. Germline V lookup: CDR1 MDHEN, CDR2 SYDVKM. CDR3 length: 16 residues. After removal of 7 bases from V and 4 bases from J, the junction contained 10 bases not matched to a gene. Here the CDR3 reads CASTRDRGPGGTEAFF. DNA of the CDR3: TGTGCCAGCACCCGGGACAGGGGGCCGGGGGGCACTGAAGCTTTCTTT. Filled out from reference TRBV28 and TRBJ1-1, the complete variable domain reads DVKVTQSSRYLVKRTGEKVFLECVQDMDHENMFWYRQDPGLGLRLIYFSYDVKMKEKGDIPEGYSVSREKKERFSLILESASTNQTSMYLCASTRDRGPGGTEAFFGQGTRLTVV.

The chain joins TRBV19 to TRBJ2-1; D unclear. From germline, CDR1 is LNHDA and CDR2 SQIVND (reference sequence). This CDR3 has 13 residues. V dropped 6 bases and J dropped 4 bases, with 10 bases sitting between them. Here the CDR3 DNA reads TGTGCCAGTAGCGCGACCGGGTACAATGAGCAGTTCTTC. Protein product: CASSATGYNEQFF.

This clone was counted a few times. This chain uses TRBV4-2 with TRBJ2-5; TRBD1 is a possible D gene (6 bases). The CDR3 is 16 residues long. Germline V gives CDR1 LGHNA, CDR2 YNFKEQ. Trimming pared 0 bases from V and 5 bases from J, leaving 16 bases between. The CDR3 DNA follows: TGTGCCAGCAGCCAAGATATCACTATCCAGGGGGAGACCCAGTACTTC. Translation: CASSQDITIQGETQYF.

J is TRBJ2-1 and V is TRBV18; maybe TRBD2 (6 bases). The CDR3 is made up of 14 amino acids. The germline gives CDR1 KGHSH, CDR2 LQKENI. V was pared by 0 bases and J by 7 bases, with 10 bases between. CDR3: CASSPPEGVNEQFF. The CDR3 bases are TGTGCCAGCTCACCACCGGAGGGAGTGAATGAGCAGTTCTTC.

The sample holds a few counts of this clone. The genes are TRBV7-9 and TRBJ2-1, with 10 nucleotides matching TRBD2. This CDR3 contains 15 residues. The germline gives CDR1 SEHNR, CDR2 FQNEAQ (reference sequence). The V and J ends lost 0 bases and 7 bases, in that order; junction bases with no gene match: 3. The CDR3 sequence is CASSLASGGLNEQFF. CDR3 coding DNA: TGTGCCAGCAGCTTAGCTAGCGGGGGGTTGAATGAGCAGTTCTTC.

V is TRBV7-8 and J is TRBJ2-5, with 9 bases lining up with TRBD1. Trimming cost V 8 bases and J 4 bases; bases outside gene matches: 11. This CDR3 has 15 amino acids. Germline CDR1 and CDR2: SGHVS and FQNEAQ. This CDR3 reads CASQTTGGNRETQYF. The CDR3 DNA sequence: TGTGCCAGCCAAACCACAGGGGGCAACCGAGAGACCCAGTACTTC.

The chain has TRBV19 and TRBJ2-3; TRBD2 agrees at 13 bases. Trimming cost V 5 bases and J 6 bases; bases outside gene matches: 5. The CDR3 length is 15 residues. From germline, CDR1 is LNHDA and CDR2 SQIVND (reference sequence). This CDR3 reads CASSPRLAGGDTQYF. The CDR3 DNA follows: TGTGCCAGTAGTCCCAGACTAGCGGGGGGTGATACGCAGTATTTT.

The J gene is TRBJ2-1, the V gene TRBV21-1; the D segment call TRBD2 is taken from the table without a DNA check. TRBV21-1 is termed a pseudogene. The CDR3 loop spans 17 amino acids. The CDR3 here is CASSVESSGFPYNEQFF. In nucleotides, the CDR3 is TGTGCCAGCAGCGTTGAAAGTAGCGGGTTCCCCTACAATGAGCAGTTCTTC.

The table lists this clone with a count of one. The DNA for the CDR3 is TGTGCCATCCTAAGGACAGCATGGAACTCCTACGAGCAGTACTTC. Translation: CAILRTAWNSYEQYF. V is TRBV2 and J is TRBJ2-7; tentatively, D is TRBD1 (6 bases). This CDR3 has 15 residues. Germline V gene sequence: CDR1 SNHLY, CDR2 FYNNEI. V was clipped by 10 bases and J by 0 bases, with 19 bases between them.

The chain joins TRBV5-4 to TRBJ1-2; tentatively, D is TRBD1 (5 bases). Germline CDR1 SGHNT, CDR2 YYREEE (reference sequence). V was shortened by 0 bases and J by 4 bases, with 10 bases between the two germline ends. CDR3 length equals 14 residues. The CDR3 DNA is TGTGCCAGCAGCTTGGACGGGGGGACCTATGGCTACACCTTC. It is translated as CASSLDGGTYGYTF.

This rearrangement joins TRBV6-5 to TRBJ2-1; a possible D gene is TRBD2 (6 bases). V lost 10 bases, J lost 2 bases, and 15 bases lay in between. CDR1 is MNHEY and CDR2 is SVGAGI in the germline V gene. The length of the CDR3 is 14 residues. The CDR3 reads CAIRRVGPYNEQFF. In DNA form, the CDR3 reads TGTGCCATCCGGAGGGTTGGTCCCTACAATGAGCAGTTCTTC.

The CDR3 region is CASSLTGTDYGYTF. The DNA for the CDR3 is TGTGCCAGCAGTCTTACCGGGACAGACTATGGCTACACCTTC. The chain couples TRBV7-9 to TRBJ1-2, with 7 bases lining up with TRBD1. This CDR3 has 14 amino acids. With V trimmed by 6 bases and J by 3 bases, 7 bases remained unmatched. Germline CDR1 SEHNR, CDR2 FQNEAQ (reference sequence).